The 4 T cell receptor beta chains presented below share a single source sample, sequenced in a study of cytomegalovirus exposure and HLA in healthy donors. A multiplex PCR was run with 60 Vbeta primers and 13 Jbeta primers. Here immunoSEQ multiplex PCR was the method, and the copy in TCRdb shows in-frame clones only, minus some. The sample yields around 110,000 clones, around 66% seen once. Sequencing was performed on PBMCs. All receptors derive from a woman in her thirties or forties in good health and CMV-seropositive.

The chain links TRBV19 to TRBJ1-5; the D is unclear. The length of the CDR3 is 16 residues. Deletions cut 4 bases from V and 0 bases from J, with 13 bases between. Germline CDR1 and CDR2: LNHDA and SQIVND (reference sequence). CDR3 residues: CASSKSPDYSNQPQHF. CDR3 nucleotides: TGTGCCAGTAGTAAGTCCCCAGATTATAGCAATCAGCCCCAGCATTTT.

The chain combines TRBV5-5 with TRBJ2-7; D unresolved. CDR1 is SGHKS and CDR2 is YYEKEE in the germline V gene (reference sequence). The germline V and J ends were trimmed by 4 bases and 1 base, with 15 bases remaining between them. The CDR3 consists of 15 residues. The CDR3 here is CASSLTTTGSYEQYF. The CDR3 nucleotides are TGTGCCAGCAGCCTTACCACTACTGGGTCCTACGAGCAGTACTTC.

The CDR3 DNA follows: TGTGCCTGGAGTACACAGCCCGGACGGACACACGCTGAAGCTTTCTTT. Its protein is CAWSTQPGRTHAEAFF. The rearrangement joins TRBV30 to TRBJ1-1, with TRBD1 as a possible D gene (5 bases). Trimming cost V 2 bases and J 6 bases, with 22 bases left between them. This CDR3 spans 16 amino acids. Germline V lookup: CDR1 GTSNPN, CDR2 SVGIG (reference sequence).

The V gene is TRBV12-5, the J gene TRBJ1-2, with a tentative D call TRBD1 (6 bases). This CDR3 has 16 residues. The V gene lost 0 bases and the J gene lost 7 bases, with 18 bases spanning the gap. Germline CDR1 is LGHNT and CDR2 is FRNRAP. DNA of the CDR3: TGTGCTAGTGGTTTGGTATCCAGGGGCAGGCTCGTTGGCTACACCTTC. Translating gives CASGLVSRGRLVGYTF.